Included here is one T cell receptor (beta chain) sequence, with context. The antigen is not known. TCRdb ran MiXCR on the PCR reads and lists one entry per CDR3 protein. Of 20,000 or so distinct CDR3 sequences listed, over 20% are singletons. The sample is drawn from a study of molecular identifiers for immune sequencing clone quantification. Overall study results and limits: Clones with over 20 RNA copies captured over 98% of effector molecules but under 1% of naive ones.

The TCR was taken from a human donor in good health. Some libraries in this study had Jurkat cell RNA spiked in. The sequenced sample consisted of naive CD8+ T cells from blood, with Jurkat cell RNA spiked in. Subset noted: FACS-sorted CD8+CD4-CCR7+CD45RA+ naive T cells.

CDR3 DNA sequence: TGTGCCAGCAGTTTAGGACAGGGACATCAGCCCCAGCATTTT. Protein: CASSLGQGHQPQHF. This sequence joins TRBV2 and TRBJ1-5, with 8 positions matching TRBD1. Germline V gene data show CDR1 as SNHLY and CDR2 as FYNNEI. This CDR3 region has 14 residues. V trimming: 5 bases; J trimming: 5 bases; junction bases outside the gene matches: 5.